This TCR beta chain is drawn from a study of cytomegalovirus exposure and HLA in healthy donors (dated by TCRdb to about 2017). Notes on the research overall: An earlier analysis of approximately 590 of the donors reported about 290 Gb of sequence data and around 110 million unique TCR beta sequences from 150 million to 200 million T cells. About 280 gigabases of sequencing data and around 80 million unique TCR sequences made up an early release that covered roughly 670 HLA-typed donors. The genetic ancestry cluster associated with self-reported Caucasian donors included roughly four fifths of the roughly 400 genotyped donors. The study was designed to test whether signatures of past pathogen exposure could be identified by cataloging public T cell receptors. The study profiled the T cell repertoires of more than 500 subjects by immunosequencing and related them to cytomegalovirus serostatus. In addition to the first cohort of 650 to 750 subjects, a separate validation cohort of under 150 different subjects was used. The study combined high-throughput TCR immunosequencing, statistical association of individual TCRs with disease status, and machine learning to predict cytomegalovirus infection status. A later analysis re-examined previously published TCR beta repertoires from around 670 donors and added high-resolution HLA genotyping to investigate patterns of TCR occurrence. Rather than drawing on any new phenotypic data, the later analysis identified candidate immune exposures from TCR beta sequences and the way those sequences occurred across donors. To decide whether each TCR beta V gene segment behaved as functional or pseudogenic, an earlier analysis of over 500 of the donors relied on high-throughput TCR beta sequencing. Donor age, sex, ethnicity and CMV serostatus were compiled alongside the repertoire data. A later genetic analysis took genome-wide SNP genotypes for about 65% of the roughly 670 donors and used that subset as a discovery cohort. All discovery cohort repertoires had been generated on a single sequencing platform. Class I and class II HLA loci were covered by the typing at four-digit resolution. Typing coverage varied by locus: roughly 629-640 donors for A, B, C, DRB1 and DQB1; approximately 520 for DQA1; some 610 for DPA1; around 490 for DPB1. Several DR-DQ haplotypes were treated as single units for association and clustering because of strong linkage in the cohort. On average, about 240,000 unique TCR beta nucleotide sequences were sequenced per donor among a few hundred genotyped donors of the cohort, with 15% to 20% of those sequences being non-productive. Summary of the overall study and its limitations: Strong co-occurrence of HLA alleles, especially DR and DQ, made assigning TCR associations to individual alleles difficult. In a later analysis, TCR association rates were found to vary across HLA loci, with the most associated TCRs seen for DRB1 alleles and the fewest for HLA-C alleles. A further reported finding was that TCR beta sequences accurately predicted the HLA-A and HLA-B alleles for most subjects in the first cohort. Linkage disequilibrium might explain the correlated functional status among segregating V segments, but an unknown experimental factor could not be excluded. In an earlier analysis of about 600 of the donors, most TCR beta V segments appeared in productive rearrangements about 90% or about 30% of the time, broadly matching IMGT annotations. In both the original and validation cohorts, the classifier was reported to diagnose cytomegalovirus status with high specificity and sensitivity. A later genetic analysis reported fewer N-insertions in productive TCRs among donors in an Asian-associated ancestry cluster than the approximately 700-donor mean. According to a later analysis, parvovirus B19, influenza, CMV and Epstein-Barr virus appeared linked to several top co-occurrence clusters. Because HLA typing was missing for some donors at each locus, association tests included only the typed subset. In a later analysis, HLA-associated TCR beta chains showed more clonal expansion and lower generation probabilities than non-associated chains that were equally common. In vitro tests confirmed that a few of the cytomegalovirus-associated TCR beta chains recognize cytomegalovirus antigens. Because counts were too low, 15 to 20 rarely observed V segments, including chromosome 9 orphons, were left out of the earlier analysis of 587 of the donors. Presence/absence analyses assumed roughly uniform sequencing depth across donors, an assumption that may not hold. A cluster of highly shared sequence variants was judged likely to be a technical artifact of the sequencing pipeline. Specific HLA alleles were associated with 15,000 to 20,000 TCR beta sequences at a false discovery rate of 0.05 in a later analysis. The only immune exposure information available for the cohort was CMV serostatus. The study gave a list of about 170 TCR beta chains associated with cytomegalovirus. Most TCR sequences were seen in very few donors, while some public TCRs were found in many individuals. It was suggested by the authors that the approach could potentially be generalized to other disease states and immunological phenotypes. V-gene and J-gene trimming of TCR beta chains was associated with a missense DCLRE1C variant in a later genetic analysis, and the association was replicated in an independent cohort. Some IMGT-functional V segments, including TRBV6-2 and TRBV6-3, could not be told apart with the 87-base-pair reads, so those segments were excluded. In this cohort, only TCR beta chains were sequenced, and detectable features were limited by the absence of alpha or paired-chain data. According to a later analysis, most CMV-associated TCR beta chains appeared to be HLA-restricted, and the HLA associations seemed to be driven largely by CMV exposure.

In total, 666 healthy bone marrow donors made up the cohort. Cohort members were all nominally healthy when sampled, although unrecorded immune exposures were likely present. The donor tested CMV seronegative, placing the donor among the approximately 360 seronegative members of the cohort. Each donor provided a peripheral blood sample, and peripheral blood mononuclear cells were used for TCR beta sequencing. Genomic DNA was extracted from the blood cell samples with the Qiagen DNeasy Blood Extraction Kit. The library was generated by the immunoSEQ multiplex PCR assay. The multiplex PCR relied on a mix of 60 forward primers for TCR Vbeta segments and 13 reverse primers for TCR Jbeta segments. The CDR3 region of rearranged TCR beta genes was amplified from genomic DNA by a multiplex PCR assay. The Illumina HiSeq System was used to sequence the amplified TCR beta libraries as 87-base-pair reads. Processing in the source paper ran as follows. A later analysis tallied roughly 80 million unique TCR beta chains across the 666 repertoires, and some 12 million of those chains were shared by two or more donors. A nearest-neighbor algorithm error-corrected the raw reads and collapsed the reads into unique sequences, merging closely related sequences to remove PCR and sequencing errors. Alignment of CDR3 sequences to IMGT reference sequences was used to assign V, D and J gene segments. For a sequence to be retained, at least a six-nucleotide match to both a V gene segment and a J gene segment was required. A rearrangement was called productive if the CDR3 had no stop codons and remained in frame with V and J, and every other rearrangement was called non-productive. Following IMGT convention, CDR3 was defined as the stretch from the second conserved V-encoded cysteine to the conserved J-encoded phenylalanine. In an earlier analysis of around 540 of the donors, sequences lacking an unambiguous match to a single V gene segment were excluded. In an earlier analysis of approximately 590 of the donors, V segments were called functional above 56.7% productive rearrangements and were called segregating when the between-donor standard deviation exceeded 5%. A statistical classification framework was built for diagnosing cytomegalovirus status from the catalog of TCR beta chain sequences. V and J gene assignment, in a later analysis, came from comparing TCR nucleotide sequences with IMGT/GENE-DB human TR gene sequences. A later analysis assigned CDR3 sequences and most-parsimonious VDJ recombination scenarios with the TCRdist pipeline. A later analysis defined each TCR beta chain by its CDR3 amino acid sequence plus V-gene family, and excluded reads lacking a unique V-gene family. A later analysis removed several hundred highly shared, low-generation-probability nucleotide sequences to deal with suspected cross-contamination and a sequencing artifact. For each public chain, a later analysis derived a clonal expansion index from normalized ranks of inferred template counts within each repertoire. In a later analysis, generation probabilities were computed using a VDJ recombination model fitted to out-of-frame rearrangements, and the results were checked against IGoR. A later analysis scored TCR-TCR, TCR-HLA and TCR-CMV co-occurrence with hypergeometric tests, applying a repertoire-size bias correction to TCR pairs. A later analysis estimated false discovery rates by permuting HLA or CMV assignments 20 times. In a later analysis, co-occurring TCRs were grouped with DBSCAN, and TCRdist sequence similarity was added when clustering was performed within HLA-allele-positive subsets. For co-occurrence clustering, repertoires with fewer than 30,000 or more than 120,000 public chains were excluded, along with four to six repertoires with anomalous nucleotide sharing. Entries here come from immuneACCESS through TCRdb and include only in-frame sequences with V and J called. Some clones fail to appear in such tables; in the studies checked, an unresolved V gene covers under half of the shortfall, and the cause of the remainder is unknown. That table is the source of V, J and clone size, and D and trimming were worked out from the DNA. Present in this sample are about 97,000 clones, 76% of which were seen just once. 4.1% of the sample rests with the top ten.

On this clone: Its antigen is unknown. Base-call qualities are not available, and no considerably larger clone is one nucleotide away.

Per the germline V gene, SNHLY is the CDR1 and FYNNEI is the CDR2. The V end loses 5 bases and the J end loses 6 bases, and a stretch of 13 bases separates them. From the cysteine through the phenylalanine, the CDR3 covers 13 amino acids. Of the read, only the CDR3 DNA is kept; its 39 bases are in frame from base 1. The source of this sequence is a man aged 35 to 55 in good health and CMV-seronegative. Sequencing was carried out using PBMCs. The chain uses TRBV2 and TRBJ1-1; a tentative D match to TRBD1 spans 5 bases. The CDR3 region: CASSRGGRAEAFF. The DNA sequence is TGTGCCAGCAGTCGGGGGGGGAGGGCTGAAGCTTTCTTT.